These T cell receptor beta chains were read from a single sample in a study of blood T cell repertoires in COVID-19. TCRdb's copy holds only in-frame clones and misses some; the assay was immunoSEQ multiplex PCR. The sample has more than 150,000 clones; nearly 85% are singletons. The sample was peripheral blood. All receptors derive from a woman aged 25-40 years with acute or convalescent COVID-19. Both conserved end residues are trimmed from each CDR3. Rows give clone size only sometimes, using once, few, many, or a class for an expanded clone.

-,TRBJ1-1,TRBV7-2,ASSSVARDRVADTEAF
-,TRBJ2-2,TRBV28,ASSSVRYTGELF
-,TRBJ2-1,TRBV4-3,ASSPTRQYPGYNEQF
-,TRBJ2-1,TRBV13,ASSERDRAWEANEQF
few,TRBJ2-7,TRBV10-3,AISESRTGGNYEQY
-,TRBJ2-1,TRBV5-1,ASSLGTIKF
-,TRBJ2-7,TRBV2,ASRTEQGPGSYEQY
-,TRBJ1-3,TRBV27,ASIAVSGNTIY
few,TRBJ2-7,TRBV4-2,ASSQTGLAGGGEQY
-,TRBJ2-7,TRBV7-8,ASSSTGGDRYEQY
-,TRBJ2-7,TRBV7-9,ASSLGAGNEQY
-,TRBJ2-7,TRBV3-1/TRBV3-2,ASSPRTDEQY
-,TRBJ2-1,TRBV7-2,ASGDGTSGAPEQF
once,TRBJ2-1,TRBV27,ASSSGRAGEQF
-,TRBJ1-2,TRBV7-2,ASSLAGRLANYGYT
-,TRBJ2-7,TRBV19,ASSIGRRTDEQY
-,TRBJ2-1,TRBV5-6,ASSYLGQGPEQF
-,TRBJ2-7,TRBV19,ASSTHGLSYEQY
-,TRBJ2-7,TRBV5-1,ASSWTTANSYEQY
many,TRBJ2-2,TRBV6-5,ASRRTGLGTGELF
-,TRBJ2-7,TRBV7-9,ASSLAQGTVYEQY
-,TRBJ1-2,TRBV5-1,ASSFADRANGYT
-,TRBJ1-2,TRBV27,ASSLSGSNYGYT
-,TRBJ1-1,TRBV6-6,ASSYSPSPEAF
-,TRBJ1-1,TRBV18,ASSPTGARSEAF
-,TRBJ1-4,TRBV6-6,ASSHAGSGEKLF
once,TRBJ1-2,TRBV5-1,ARSEPQGPTYGYT
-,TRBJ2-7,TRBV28,ASSSPRERGTYEQY
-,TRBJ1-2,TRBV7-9,ASSPDGGYGYT
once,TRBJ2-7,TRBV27,ASSPPGVRSYEQY
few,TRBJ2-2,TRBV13,ASSLGKNTGELF
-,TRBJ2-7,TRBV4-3,ASSHTSGGGVYEQY
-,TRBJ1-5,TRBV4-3,ASSQEVGDRVDQPQH
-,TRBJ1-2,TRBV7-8,ASTTGTGVGYT
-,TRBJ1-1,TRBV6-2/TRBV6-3,ASSHPTAIMNTEAF
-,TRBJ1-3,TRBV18,ASSTGQGNSGNTIY
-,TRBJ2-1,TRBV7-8,ASSRLWVRLAGGANEQF
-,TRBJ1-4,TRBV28,ASRTTGFGEKLF
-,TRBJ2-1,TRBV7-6,ASSLAPSGGANEQF
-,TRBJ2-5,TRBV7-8,ASSPRSTLVETQY
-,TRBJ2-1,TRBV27,ASSLRWIGLERNEQF
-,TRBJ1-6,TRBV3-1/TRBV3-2,ASSLGQGQNSPLH
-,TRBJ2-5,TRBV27,ASSLSPSAIETQY
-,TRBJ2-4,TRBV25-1,ASSKETGTGGNIQY
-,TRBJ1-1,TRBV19,ASSPGGGQAF
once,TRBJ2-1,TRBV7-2,ASSAGNSYNEQF
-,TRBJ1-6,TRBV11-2,ASSRGTGGSPLH